This T cell receptor (beta chain) comes out of a study of blood T cell repertoires in COVID-19. Study context: COVID-19 samples, acute and convalescent, were from the United States, Italy and Spain.

Original handling: The authors estimated nucleated cell counts from reference gene primer amplification. TCRdb's table, derived via immunoSEQ multiplex PCR, lists solely in-frame clones and lacks some. From that table come the V and J calls and clone size; the DNA was used to work out D and trimming. This sample has approximately 120,000 clones, with less than 85% found just once. This CDR3 comprises 17 residues. CDR1 and CDR2 from the germline V gene are SGHKS and YYEKEE (reference sequence). Trimming stripped 3 bases from V and 2 bases from J, with 18 bases between. Material: peripheral blood. The sequence was collected from a human donor in a cohort sampled during active or convalescent COVID-19. This chain uses TRBV5-5 with TRBJ1-5, with D possibly TRBD1 on 6 matching bases. CDR3 region: CASSSGDLGGGNQPQHF. The CDR3 coding sequence is TGTGCCAGCAGCTCCGGGGACCTAGGGGGGGGCAATCAGCCCCAGCATTTT. The variable domain in full, with the rest retrieved from reference TRBV5-5 and TRBJ1-5, is DAGVTQSPTHLIKTRGQQVTLRCSPISGHKSVSWYQQVLGQGPQFIFQYYEKEERGRGNFPDRFSARQFPNYSSELNVNALLLGDSALYLCASSSGDLGGGNQPQHFGDGTRLSIL.